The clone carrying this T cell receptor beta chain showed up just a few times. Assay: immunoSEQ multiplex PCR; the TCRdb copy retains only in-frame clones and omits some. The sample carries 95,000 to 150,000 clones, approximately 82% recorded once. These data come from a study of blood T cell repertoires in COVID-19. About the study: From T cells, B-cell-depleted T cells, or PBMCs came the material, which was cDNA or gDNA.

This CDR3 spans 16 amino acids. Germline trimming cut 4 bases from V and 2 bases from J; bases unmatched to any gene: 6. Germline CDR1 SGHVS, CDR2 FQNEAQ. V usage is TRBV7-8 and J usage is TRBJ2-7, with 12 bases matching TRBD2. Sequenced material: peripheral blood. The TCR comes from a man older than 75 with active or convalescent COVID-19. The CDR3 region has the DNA TGTGCCAGCAGCTCCGAACTAGCGGGGGGAACCTACGAGCAGTACTTC. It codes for CASSSELAGGTYEQYF.